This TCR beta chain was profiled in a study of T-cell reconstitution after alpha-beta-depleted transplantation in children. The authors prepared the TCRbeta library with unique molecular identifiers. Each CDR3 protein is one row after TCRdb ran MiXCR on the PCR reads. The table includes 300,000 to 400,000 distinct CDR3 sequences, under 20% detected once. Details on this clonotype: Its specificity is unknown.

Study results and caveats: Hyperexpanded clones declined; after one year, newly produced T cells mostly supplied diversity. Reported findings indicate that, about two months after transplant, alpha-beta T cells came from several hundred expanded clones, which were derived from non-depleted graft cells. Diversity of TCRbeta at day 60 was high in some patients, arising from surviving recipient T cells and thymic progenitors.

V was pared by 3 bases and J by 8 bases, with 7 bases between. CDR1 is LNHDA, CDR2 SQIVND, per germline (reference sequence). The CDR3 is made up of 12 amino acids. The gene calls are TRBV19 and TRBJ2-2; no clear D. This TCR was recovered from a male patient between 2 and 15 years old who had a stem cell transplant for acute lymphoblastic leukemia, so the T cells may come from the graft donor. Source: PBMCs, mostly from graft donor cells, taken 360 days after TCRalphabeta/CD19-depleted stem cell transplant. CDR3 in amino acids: CASSMGVGELFF. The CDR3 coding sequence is TGTGCCAGTAGTATGGGTGTAGGGGAGCTGTTTTTT.